One sample yielded the 5 T cell receptor beta chains listed below, sequenced in a study of CD8 T cells in ankylosing spondylitis. TCRdb re-called the 5' RACE reads with MiXCR, one entry per CDR3 protein. The profile shows approximately 140,000 distinct CDR3 sequences, under 55% of them singletons. Sequenced: synovial fluid, either unsorted or a sorted T cell fraction (not recorded which). These receptor sequences come from a male donor with ankylosing spondylitis.

This chain connects TRBV20-1 to TRBJ1-5, with D uncertain. The germline V gene encodes CDR1 DFQATT and CDR2 SNEGSKA (reference sequence). The V end lost 6 bases, the J end lost 6 bases, and 18 bases lay between the germline ends. The CDR3 length is 14 residues. This CDR3 is CSAQNPGSIQPQHF. The DNA of the CDR3 is TGCAGTGCGCAAAATCCGGGGTCAATTCAGCCCCAGCATTTT.

The rearrangement joins TRBV5-1 to TRBJ2-3; 9 bases line up with TRBD1. CDR1 and CDR2 (germline): SGHRS, YFSETQ. CDR3 length equals 12 residues. DNA for the CDR3: TGCGAGGTTGGACAGGGGACAGATACGCAGTATTTT. Translated: CEVGQGTDTQYF.

V usage is TRBV6-2 or TRBV6-3 and J usage is TRBJ2-3; 7 bases are a match to TRBD2. The CDR3 extends over 14 amino acids. After removal of 11 bases from V and 0 bases from J, the junction contained 8 bases not matched to a gene. Germline V lookup: CDR1 MNHEY, CDR2 SVGEGT. The DNA of the CDR3 is TGTGCCCTCGGGCCTAGCGGAAGCACAGATACGCAGTATTTT. As protein: CALGPSGSTDTQYF.

The gene calls are TRBV20-1 and TRBJ2-3; the D is unclear. The ends were cut back, 5 bases at V and 1 base at J, with 16 bases in the middle. Germline V gene lookup returns CDR1 DFQATT and CDR2 SNEGSKA (reference sequence). There are 15 residues in the CDR3. The chain's CDR3 is CSAPTLKGGTDTQYF. As DNA, the CDR3 is TGCAGTGCTCCCACTTTGAAGGGCGGCACAGATACGCAGTATTTT.

The J gene is TRBJ2-1, the V gene TRBV6-5, with 9 bases that match TRBD2. This CDR3 has 16 amino acids. Germline values: CDR1 MNHEY, CDR2 SVGAGI. Trimming removed 2 bases from V and 2 bases from J; junction bases left unmatched: 4. The CDR3: CASSYDGTSPYNEQFF. DNA for the CDR3: TGTGCCAGCAGTTACGACGGGACTAGCCCCTACAATGAGCAGTTCTTC.